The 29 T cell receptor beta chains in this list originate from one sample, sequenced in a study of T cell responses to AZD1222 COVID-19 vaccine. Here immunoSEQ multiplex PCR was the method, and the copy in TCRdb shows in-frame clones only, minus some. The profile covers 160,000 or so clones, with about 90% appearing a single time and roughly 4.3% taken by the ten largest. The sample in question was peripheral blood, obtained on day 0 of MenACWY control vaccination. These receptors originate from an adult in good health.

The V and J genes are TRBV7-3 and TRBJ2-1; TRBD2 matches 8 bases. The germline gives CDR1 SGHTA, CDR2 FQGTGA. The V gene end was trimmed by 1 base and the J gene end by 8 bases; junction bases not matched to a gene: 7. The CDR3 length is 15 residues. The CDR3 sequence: CASSLIPGGVDEQFF. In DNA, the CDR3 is TGTGCCAGCAGCTTAATTCCGGGAGGGGTCGATGAGCAGTTCTTC.

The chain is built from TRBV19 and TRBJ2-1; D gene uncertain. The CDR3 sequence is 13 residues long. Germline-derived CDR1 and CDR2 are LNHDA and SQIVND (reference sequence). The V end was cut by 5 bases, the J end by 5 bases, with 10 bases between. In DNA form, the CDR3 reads TGTGCCAGTAGTGGTTTTATGGACAATGAGCAGTTCTTC. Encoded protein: CASSGFMDNEQFF.

The CDR3: CATSRDFRREGELFF. CDR3 bases: TGTGCCACCAGCAGAGATTTCAGGAGAGAAGGGGAGCTGTTTTTT. V usage is TRBV15 and J usage is TRBJ2-2; unclear D gene. Between the trimmed V and J ends, which lost 0 bases and 8 bases, there was a span of 13 bases. Per the germline V gene, CDR1 is LNHNV and CDR2 is YYDKDF (reference sequence). The CDR3 sequence is 15 residues long.

CDR3 amino acids: CASSSSRSYEQYF. For the CDR3, the DNA is TGTGCCAGCAGCTCCTCTCGTTCGTACGAGCAGTACTTC. The chain recombines TRBV11-1 with TRBJ2-7; D gene ambiguous. Trimming took 4 bases from V and 4 from J, leaving 11 bases between them. Germline-derived CDR1 and CDR2 are SGHAT and FQDESV (reference sequence). The CDR3 sequence is 13 residues long.

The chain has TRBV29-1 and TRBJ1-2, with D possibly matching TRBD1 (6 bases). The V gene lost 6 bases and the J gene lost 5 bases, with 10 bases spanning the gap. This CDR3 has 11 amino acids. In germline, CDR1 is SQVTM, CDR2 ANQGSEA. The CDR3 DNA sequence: TGCAGCGTGGTTAGGGGGTATGGCTACACCTTC. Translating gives CSVVRGYGYTF.

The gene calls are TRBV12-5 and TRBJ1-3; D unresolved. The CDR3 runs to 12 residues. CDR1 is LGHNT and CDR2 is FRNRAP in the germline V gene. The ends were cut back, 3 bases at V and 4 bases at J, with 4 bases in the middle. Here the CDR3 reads CASGFGGNTIYF. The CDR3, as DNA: TGTGCTAGTGGTTTTGGGGGAAACACCATATATTTT.

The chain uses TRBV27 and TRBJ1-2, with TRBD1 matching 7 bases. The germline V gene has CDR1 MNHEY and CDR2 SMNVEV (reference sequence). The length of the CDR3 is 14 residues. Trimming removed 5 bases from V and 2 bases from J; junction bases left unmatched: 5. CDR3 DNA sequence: TGTGCCAGCAGTCCCACGGACAGGAACTATGGCTACACCTTC. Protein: CASSPTDRNYGYTF.

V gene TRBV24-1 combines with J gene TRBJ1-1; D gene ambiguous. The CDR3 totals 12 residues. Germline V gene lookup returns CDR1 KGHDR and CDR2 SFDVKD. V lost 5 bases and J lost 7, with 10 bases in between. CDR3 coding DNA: TGTGCCACCAGTGTTAAGGAGGGTGAAGCTTTCTTT. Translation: CATSVKEGEAFF.

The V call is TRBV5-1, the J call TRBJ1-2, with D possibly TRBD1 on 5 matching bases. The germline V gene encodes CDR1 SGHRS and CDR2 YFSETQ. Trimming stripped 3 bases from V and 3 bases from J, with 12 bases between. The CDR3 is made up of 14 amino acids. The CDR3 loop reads CASSSPQGDYGYTF. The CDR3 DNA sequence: TGCGCCAGCAGCTCCCCCCAAGGGGACTATGGCTACACCTTC.

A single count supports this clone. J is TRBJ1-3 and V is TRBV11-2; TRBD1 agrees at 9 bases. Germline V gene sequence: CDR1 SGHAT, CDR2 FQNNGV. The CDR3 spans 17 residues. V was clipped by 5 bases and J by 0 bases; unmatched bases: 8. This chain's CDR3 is CASSLWTGAFSGNTIYF. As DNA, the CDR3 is TGTGCCAGCAGCCTTTGGACAGGGGCCTTCTCTGGAAACACCATATATTTT. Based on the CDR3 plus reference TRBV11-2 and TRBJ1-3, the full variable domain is EAGVAQSPRYKIIEKRQSVAFWCNPISGHATLYWYQQILGQGPKLLIQFQNNGVVDDSQLPKDRFSAERLKGVDSTLKIQPAKLEDSAVYLCASSLWTGAFSGNTIYFGEGSWLTVV.

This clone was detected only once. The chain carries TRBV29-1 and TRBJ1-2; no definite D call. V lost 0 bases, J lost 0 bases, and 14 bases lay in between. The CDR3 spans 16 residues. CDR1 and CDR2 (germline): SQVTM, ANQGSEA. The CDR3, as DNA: TGCAGCGTTGAAGATCGGGCAGGACCCACTAACTATGGCTACACCTTC. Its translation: CSVEDRAGPTNYGYTF.

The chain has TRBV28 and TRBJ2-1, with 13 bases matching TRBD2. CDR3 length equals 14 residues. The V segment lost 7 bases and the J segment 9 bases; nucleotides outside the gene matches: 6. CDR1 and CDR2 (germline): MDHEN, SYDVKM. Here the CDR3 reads CASTGLAGISEQFF. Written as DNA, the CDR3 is TGTGCCAGCACGGGACTAGCGGGAATAAGTGAGCAGTTCTTC.

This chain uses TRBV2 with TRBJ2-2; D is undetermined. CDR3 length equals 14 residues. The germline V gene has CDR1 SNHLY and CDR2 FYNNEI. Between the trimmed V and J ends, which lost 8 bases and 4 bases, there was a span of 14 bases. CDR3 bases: TGTGCCAGCCGTCTAACTACGGCCACCGGGGAGCTGTTTTTT. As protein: CASRLTTATGELFF.

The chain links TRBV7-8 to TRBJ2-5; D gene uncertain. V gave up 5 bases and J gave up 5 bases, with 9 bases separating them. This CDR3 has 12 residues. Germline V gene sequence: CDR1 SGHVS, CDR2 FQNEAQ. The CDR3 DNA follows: TGTGCCAGCAGCCCCACCTTGGAGACCCAGTACTTC. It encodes CASSPTLETQYF.

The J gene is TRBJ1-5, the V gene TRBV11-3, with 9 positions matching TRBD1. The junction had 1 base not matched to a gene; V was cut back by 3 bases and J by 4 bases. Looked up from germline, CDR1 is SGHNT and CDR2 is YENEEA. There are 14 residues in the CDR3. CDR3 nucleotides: TGTGCCAGCAGCTTGGGGACAGGGAATCAGCCCCAGCATTTT. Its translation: CASSLGTGNQPQHF.

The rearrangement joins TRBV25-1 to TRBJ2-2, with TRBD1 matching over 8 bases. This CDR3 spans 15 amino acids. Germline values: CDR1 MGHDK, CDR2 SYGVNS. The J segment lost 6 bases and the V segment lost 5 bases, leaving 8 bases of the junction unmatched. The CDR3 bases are TGTGCCAGCAGTCCCCGGGACAGGTACCCCGGGGAGCTGTTTTTT. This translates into CASSPRDRYPGELFF.

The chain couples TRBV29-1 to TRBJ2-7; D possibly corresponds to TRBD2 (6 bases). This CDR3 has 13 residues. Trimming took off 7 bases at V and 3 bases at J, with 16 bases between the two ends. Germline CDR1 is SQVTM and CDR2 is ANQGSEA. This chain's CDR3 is CSAAGGPSYEQYF. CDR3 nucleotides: TGCAGCGCTGCTGGAGGGCCGAGCTACGAGCAGTACTTC.

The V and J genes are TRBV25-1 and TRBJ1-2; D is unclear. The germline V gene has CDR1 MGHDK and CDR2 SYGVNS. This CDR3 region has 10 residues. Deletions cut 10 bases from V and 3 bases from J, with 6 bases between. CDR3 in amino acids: CATSDYGYTF. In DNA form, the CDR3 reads TGTGCCACCTCGGACTATGGCTACACCTTC.

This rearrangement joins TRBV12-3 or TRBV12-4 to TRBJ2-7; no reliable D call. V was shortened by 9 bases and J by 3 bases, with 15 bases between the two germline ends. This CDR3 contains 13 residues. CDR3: CASSERIGYEQYF. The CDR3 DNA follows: TGTGCCAGTTCGGAAAGGATTGGCTACGAGCAGTACTTC.

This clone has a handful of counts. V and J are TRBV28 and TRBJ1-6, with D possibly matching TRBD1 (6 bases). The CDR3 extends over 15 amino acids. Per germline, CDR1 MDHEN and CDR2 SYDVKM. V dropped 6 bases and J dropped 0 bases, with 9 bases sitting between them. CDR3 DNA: TGTGCCAGCAGCAGGGGTGGCTCCTATAATTCACCCCTCCACTTT. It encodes CASSRGGSYNSPLHF.

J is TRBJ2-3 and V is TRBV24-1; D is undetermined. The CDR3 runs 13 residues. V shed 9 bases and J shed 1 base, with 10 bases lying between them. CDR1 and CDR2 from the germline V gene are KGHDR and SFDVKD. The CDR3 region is CATAWARTDTQYF. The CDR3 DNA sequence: TGTGCCACCGCATGGGCCCGCACAGATACGCAGTATTTT.

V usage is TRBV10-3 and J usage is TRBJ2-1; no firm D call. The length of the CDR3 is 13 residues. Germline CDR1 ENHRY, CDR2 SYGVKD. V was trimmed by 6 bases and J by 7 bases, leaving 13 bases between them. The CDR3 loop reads CAIRADSGNEQFF. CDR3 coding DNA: TGTGCCATCAGGGCCGATTCTGGGAATGAGCAGTTCTTC.

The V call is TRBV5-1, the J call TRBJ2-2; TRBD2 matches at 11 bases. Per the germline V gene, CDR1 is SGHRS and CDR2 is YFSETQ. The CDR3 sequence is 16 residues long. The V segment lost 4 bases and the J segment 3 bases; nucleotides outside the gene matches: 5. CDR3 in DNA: TGCGCCAGCAGCCCCCTACTAGCGGGAGACACCGGGGAGCTGTTTTTT. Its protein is CASSPLLAGDTGELFF.

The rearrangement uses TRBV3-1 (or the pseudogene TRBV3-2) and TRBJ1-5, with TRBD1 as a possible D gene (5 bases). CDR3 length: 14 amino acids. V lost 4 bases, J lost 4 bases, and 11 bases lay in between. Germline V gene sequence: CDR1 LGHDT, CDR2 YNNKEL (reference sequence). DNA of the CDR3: TGTGCCAGCAGCCCGGACGGGGCAAATCAGCCCCAGCATTTT. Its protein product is CASSPDGANQPQHF.

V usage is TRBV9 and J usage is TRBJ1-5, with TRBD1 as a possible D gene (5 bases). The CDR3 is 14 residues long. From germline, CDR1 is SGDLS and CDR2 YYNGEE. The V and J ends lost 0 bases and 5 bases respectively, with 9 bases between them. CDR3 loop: CASSVGQPDQPQHF. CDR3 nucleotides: TGTGCCAGCAGCGTAGGACAGCCCGATCAGCCCCAGCATTTT.

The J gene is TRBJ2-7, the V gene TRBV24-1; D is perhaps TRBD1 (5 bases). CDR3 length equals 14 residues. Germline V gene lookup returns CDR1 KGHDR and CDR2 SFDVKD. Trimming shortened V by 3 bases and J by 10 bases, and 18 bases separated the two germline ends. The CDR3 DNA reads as TGTGCCACCAGTGATACCCCTAGTGGGGCCACTCAGTACTTC. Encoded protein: CATSDTPSGATQYF.

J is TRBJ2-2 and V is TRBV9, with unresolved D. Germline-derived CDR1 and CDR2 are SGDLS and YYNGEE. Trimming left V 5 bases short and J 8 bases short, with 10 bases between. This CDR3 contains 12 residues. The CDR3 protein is CASSRDWGELFF. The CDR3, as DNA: TGTGCCAGCAGTCGCGACTGGGGGGAGCTGTTTTTT.

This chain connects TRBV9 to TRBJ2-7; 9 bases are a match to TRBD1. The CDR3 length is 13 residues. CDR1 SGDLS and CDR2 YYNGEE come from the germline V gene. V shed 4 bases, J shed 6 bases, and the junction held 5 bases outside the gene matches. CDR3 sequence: CASSTGTGFEQYF. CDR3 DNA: TGTGCCAGCAGCACCGGGACAGGGTTCGAGCAGTACTTC.

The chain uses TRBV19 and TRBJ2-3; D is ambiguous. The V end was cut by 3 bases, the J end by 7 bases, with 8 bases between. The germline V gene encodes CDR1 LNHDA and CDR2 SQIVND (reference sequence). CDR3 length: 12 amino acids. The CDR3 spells CASSMAGHTQYF. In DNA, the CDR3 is TGTGCCAGTAGTATGGCCGGACATACGCAGTATTTT.